This T cell receptor (beta chain) emerged from a study of radiotherapy plus CTLA-4 blockade in lung cancer. Concerning this clone: Its antigen is currently unknown.

Data came from immunoSEQ multiplex PCR; TCRdb stores just in-frame clones and leaves some out. The table records approximately 98,000 clones, 82% of them present only once. Whole-study findings and limits: Peripheral blood showed expansion of tumor-derived TCR clones after radiotherapy and ipilimumab.

The CDR3 has 15 residues. Germline CDR1 reads MNHNS; CDR2 reads SASEGT. With V trimmed by 6 bases and J by 3 bases, 11 bases remained unmatched. This receptor was obtained from a human donor with non-small cell lung cancer who had a partial response to radiotherapy plus ipilimumab. The chain employs TRBV6-1 and TRBJ2-7, with 7 positions matching TRBD1. Material: peripheral blood, obtained from a patient treated with radiotherapy plus ipilimumab. CDR3: CASSAGAGGLYEQYF. In DNA form, the CDR3 reads TGTGCCAGCAGCGCCGGGGCAGGGGGTCTCTACGAGCAGTACTTC.